Sequencing of this TCR beta chain was carried out in a study of tumor-infiltrating lymphocytes in primary liver carcinoma. From unsorted bulk tissue weighing about 20-33 mg, DNA and RNA were co-extracted. Surgeons resected the patients' primary liver carcinomas. From 500 ng of total RNA, TCR beta-specific cDNA was reverse-transcribed using a constant-region primer. Three nested multiplex PCR rounds, a slightly modified ARM-PCR method, built the TCR beta libraries. Forward primers for TRBV1-TRBV30 and a C-beta reverse primer served the first two PCR rounds, at around 9 cycles each. Using its own MiXCR run on the multiplex PCR reads, TCRdb lists one record per CDR3 protein. The table lists 20,000 to 25,000 distinct CDR3 sequences, roughly 72% of them singletons. Study outcomes and limitations: It was tumor-adjacent and tumor-blood pairs that overlapped less than tumor region pairs did. It was observed that only about 7-24% of the top clones appeared in every one of the five tumor regions.

The CDR3 is 17 amino acids. CDR1 SGHAT and CDR2 FQNNGV come from the germline V gene. As to this clonotype: No antigen is known for it. One end of the junction does not line up with germline, which may come from a read error.

Sequenced material: liver tumor tissue from sampling region 1. The subset here: tumor region T1, superior pole. V usage is TRBV11-2 and J usage is TRBJ2-2, with a possible D match to TRBD2 (6 bases). The clonotype originates from a middle-aged man with primary liver carcinoma and hepatitis B virus infection. CDR3 protein: CASNLALGGANTGELFW. DNA of the CDR3: TGTGCCAGCAACTTAGCATTAGGAGGGGCGAACACTGGGGAGCTGTTTTGG.